This T cell receptor beta chain was obtained from a study of control samples from healthy donors and cancer patients. Using immunoSEQ multiplex PCR, the repertoire was profiled, and TCRdb retains in-frame clones only, with some absent. This table has 65,000 to 80,000 clones, over 85% appearing once. This sequence originates from a woman in her fifties or sixties with head and neck cancer. The source material was PBMCs.

The CDR3 DNA follows: TGCAGCACCTGGACAGGGGGCGCGTTGCCCGAAGCTTTCTTT. This sequence encodes CSTWTGGALPEAFF. The chain couples TRBV29-1 to TRBJ1-1, with TRBD1 matching over 11 bases. Trimming cost V 8 bases and J 8 bases; bases outside gene matches: 13. Germline V gene data show CDR1 as SQVTM and CDR2 as ANQGSEA. This CDR3 comprises 14 residues.